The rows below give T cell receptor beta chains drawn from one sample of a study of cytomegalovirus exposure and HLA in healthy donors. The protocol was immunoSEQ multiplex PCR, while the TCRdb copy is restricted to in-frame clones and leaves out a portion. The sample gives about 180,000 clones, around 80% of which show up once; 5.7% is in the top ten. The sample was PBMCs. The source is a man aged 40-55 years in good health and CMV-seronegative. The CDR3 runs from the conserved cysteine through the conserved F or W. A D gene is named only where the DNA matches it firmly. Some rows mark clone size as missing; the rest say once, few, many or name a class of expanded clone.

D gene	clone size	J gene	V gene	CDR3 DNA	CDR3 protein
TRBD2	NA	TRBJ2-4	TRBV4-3	TGCGCCAGCAGCCCCGGGACTAGCGGGAGGCCCGTAGCCAAAAACATTCAGTACTTC	CASSPGTSGRPVAKNIQYF
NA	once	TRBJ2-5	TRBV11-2	TGTGCCAGCAGCACCCGGGACTGGCGTGGGGAGACCCAGTACTTC	CASSTRDWRGETQYF
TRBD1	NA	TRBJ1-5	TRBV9	TGTGCCAGCAGCGTAGGGGGACAGAGCTGGCAGCCCCAGCATTTT	CASSVGGQSWQPQHF
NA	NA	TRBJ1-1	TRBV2	TGTGCCAGCAAGTTCCAACCGTTGAGCACTGAAGCTTTCTTT	CASKFQPLSTEAFF
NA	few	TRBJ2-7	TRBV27	TGTGCCAGCAGCCTCCGGGACACACCCTACGAGCAGTACTTC	CASSLRDTPYEQYF
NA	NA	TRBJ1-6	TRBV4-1	TGCGCCAGCAGCCAAGCGGGACAAGAGTATAATTCACCCCTCCACTTT	CASSQAGQEYNSPLHF
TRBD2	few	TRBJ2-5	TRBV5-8	TGTGCCAGCAGCTTGTTAGCGGGCCAAGAGACCCAGTACTTC	CASSLLAGQETQYF
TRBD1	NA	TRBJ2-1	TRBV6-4	TGTGCCAGCAGTTCACAGGGGAACTCCTACAATGAGCAGTTCTTC	CASSSQGNSYNEQFF
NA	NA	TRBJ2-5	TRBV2	TGTGCCAGCAGTGACGAGGGCAGGGAGACCCAGTACTTC	CASSDEGRETQYF
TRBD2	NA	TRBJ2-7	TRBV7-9	TGTGCCAGCAGCTTGGGACTAGCGGCCTACGAGCAGTACTTC	CASSLGLAAYEQYF
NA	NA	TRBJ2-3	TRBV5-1	TGCGCCAGCAGCTCTGTAGCGGAAACTAGCACAGATACGCAGTATTTT	CASSSVAETSTDTQYF
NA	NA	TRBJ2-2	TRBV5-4	TGTGCCAGCAGCTCCGCGACAGGGAACACCGGGGAGCTGTTTTTT	CASSSATGNTGELFF
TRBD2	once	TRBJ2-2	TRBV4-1	TGCGCCAGCAGCCAACTGCACCTCTCTAGCGGCGGTGGGACCGGGGAGCTGTTTTTT	CASSQLHLSSGGGTGELFF
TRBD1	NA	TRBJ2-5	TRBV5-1	TGCGCCAGCAGCGTTACCGGGACAGCCACAAGCGAGACCCAGTACTTC	CASSVTGTATSETQYF
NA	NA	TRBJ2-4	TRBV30	TGTGCCTGGGAGGGATCTGGGTCAGCCAAAAACATTCAGTACTTC	CAWEGSGSAKNIQYF
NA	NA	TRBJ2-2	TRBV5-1	TGCGCCAGCAGCCCGGGTCTCACCGGGGAGCTGTTTTTT	CASSPGLTGELFF
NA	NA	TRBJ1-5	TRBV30	TGTGCCTGGAGTGTACGGGAGAATCAGCCCCAGCATTTT	CAWSVRENQPQHF
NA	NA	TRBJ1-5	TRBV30	TGTGCCTGGAGTGGGGGAGGCAATCAGCCCCAGCATTTT	CAWSGGGNQPQHF
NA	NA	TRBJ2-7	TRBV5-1	TGCGCCAGCAGCCTTGGGCCCGAGCAGTACTTC	CASSLGPEQYF
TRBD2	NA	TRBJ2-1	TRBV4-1	TGCGCCAGCAGCCAGGTGGGACTAGCGAATGAGCAGTTCTTC	CASSQVGLANEQFF
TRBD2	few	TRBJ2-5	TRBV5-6	TGTGCCAGCAGCCTAGGTGTAGCGGGAGGCTACCAAGAGACCCAGTACTTC	CASSLGVAGGYQETQYF
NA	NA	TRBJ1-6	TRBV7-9	TGTGCCAGCAGCTTAGGTCAGGGGAACAATTCACCCCTCCACTTT	CASSLGQGNNSPLHF
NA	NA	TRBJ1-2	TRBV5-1	TGCGCCAGCAGCTTGGAACCGAGGGACATCTTGAACCATGGCTACACCTTC	CASSLEPRDILNHGYTF
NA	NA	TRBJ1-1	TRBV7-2	TGTGCCAGCAGCGATTCATTTGTGAGAGAAGCTTTCTTT	CASSDSFVREAFF
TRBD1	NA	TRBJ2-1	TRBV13	TGTGCCAGCAGCTTAGTCCAGGGGGTGCGGAATGAGCAGTTCTTC	CASSLVQGVRNEQFF
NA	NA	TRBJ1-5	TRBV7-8	TGTGCCAGCAGCTTGGGGAGGGGACTGCAGCTTCCCCAGCATTTT	CASSLGRGLQLPQHF
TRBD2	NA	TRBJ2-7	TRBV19	TGTGCCAGTGGACCGGGACTAGCAAACGAGCAGTACTTC	CASGPGLANEQYF
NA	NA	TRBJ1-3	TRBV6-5	TGTGCCAGCAGACAGAGCTCTGGAAACACCATATATTTT	CASRQSSGNTIYF
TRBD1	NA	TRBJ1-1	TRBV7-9	TGTGCCAGCAGCTGGGTCGGGACAGGTAACACTGAAGCTTTCTTT	CASSWVGTGNTEAFF
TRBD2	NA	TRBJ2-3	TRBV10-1	TGCGCCAGCAGCGAGGGAATAGCGGGCGAGTCAGATACGCAGTATTTT	CASSEGIAGESDTQYF
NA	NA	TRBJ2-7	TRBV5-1	TGCGCCAGCAGCTTGGAACAGGGGAGGTCCTACGAGCAGTACTTC	CASSLEQGRSYEQYF
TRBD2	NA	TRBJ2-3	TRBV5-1	TGCGCCAGCAAACGGGGGGGGAGGGGAGATACGCAGTATTTT	CASKRGGRGDTQYF
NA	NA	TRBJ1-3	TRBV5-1	TGCGCCAGCAGCTTAGGCGACACGAGCTCTGGAAACACCATATATTTT	CASSLGDTSSGNTIYF
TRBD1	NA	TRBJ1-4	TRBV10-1	TGCGCCAGCAGCCCCGGGACAGGGGGGACTAATGAAAAACTGTTTTTT	CASSPGTGGTNEKLFF
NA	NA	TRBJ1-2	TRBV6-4	TGTGCCAGCAGTGACTCGAGAAGAGCCAGGGTGGACTATGGCTACACCTTC	CASSDSRRARVDYGYTF
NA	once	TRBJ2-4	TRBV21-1	TGTGCCAGCAGTCGCGAATCCCAAGCCAAAAACATTCAGTACTTC	CASSRESQAKNIQYF
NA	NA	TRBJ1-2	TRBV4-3	TGCGCCAGCAGCCAAGAGCTGCAGCTAGTCAACTATGGCTACACCTTC	CASSQELQLVNYGYTF
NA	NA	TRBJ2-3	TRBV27	TGTGCCAGCAGTTTAAGGGGCAGGGCCGCAGATACGCAGTATTTT	CASSLRGRAADTQYF
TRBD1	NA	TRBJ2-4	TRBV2	TGTGGCTCCGGGACAGGGATGGACATTCAGTACTTC	CGSGTGMDIQYF
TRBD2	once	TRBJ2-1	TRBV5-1	TGCGCCAGCAGCAGGACTAGCGGGATTGGTGAGCAGTTCTTC	CASSRTSGIGEQFF
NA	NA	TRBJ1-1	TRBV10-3	TGTGCCATCAGTGATAAAGGGGGTTTGACTGAAGCTTTCTTT	CAISDKGGLTEAFF
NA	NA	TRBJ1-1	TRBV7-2	TGTGCCAGCAGCCGGGGGACTGAAGCTTTCTTT	CASSRGTEAFF
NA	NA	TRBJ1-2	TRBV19	TGTGCCAGTAGTATAGGCAGGGTGGATGGCTACACCTTC	CASSIGRVDGYTF
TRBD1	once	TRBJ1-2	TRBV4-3	TGCGCCAGCAGCCAAGAACAGGGGGCGGGTGGCTACACCTTC	CASSQEQGAGGYTF
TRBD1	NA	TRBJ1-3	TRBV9	TGTGCCAGCAGCTGGGAAGACAGGGGGTCTTCTGGAAACACCATATATTTT	CASSWEDRGSSGNTIYF